This TCR beta chain was observed in a study of T cell responses to AZD1222 COVID-19 vaccine. Study-level points and caveats: Receipt of two AZD1222 doses was followed by a rise in Spike-specific TCR breadth and depth.

As regards this clone: Its antigen is unknown.

The data were produced by immunoSEQ multiplex PCR, yet TCRdb's version contains in-frame clones alone and is incomplete. The profile shows around 130,000 clones, 75% to 90% of them singletons. The origin of this receptor is an adult in good health. The source material was peripheral blood, sampled on day 0 of AZD1222 vaccination.

CDR3 loop: CASRISAEQFF. Here the CDR3 DNA reads TGTGCCAGCAGAATTAGCGCTGAGCAGTTCTTC. The chain employs TRBV2 and TRBJ2-1, with D perhaps TRBD2 (5 bases). Germline-derived CDR1 and CDR2 are SNHLY and FYNNEI. The CDR3 sequence is 11 residues long. Deletions cut 6 bases from V and 9 bases from J, with 9 bases between.